This TCR beta chain emerged from a study of cytomegalovirus exposure and HLA in healthy donors. General study results and limits: There were a few CMV-associated chains whose specificity for CMV antigens was confirmed in vitro. The authors later found HLA-associated TCR beta chains more clonally expanded than equally common others. V- and J-gene trimming of TCR beta was linked (in a later analysis) to a missense DCLRE1C variant.

The germline V and J ends were trimmed by 2 bases and 2 bases, with 15 bases remaining between them. The CDR3 sequence is 16 residues long. The germline V gene has CDR1 ENHRY and CDR2 SYGVKD. 13 Jbeta primers and 60 Vbeta primers were used for the PCR. Profiling relied on immunoSEQ multiplex PCR, and the TCRdb table lists in-frame clones only, not all of them. The sample has about 130,000 clones, approximately 78% seen once. Regarding this clone: Its antigen is currently unknown.

This sequence was found in a female donor in good health and CMV-seronegative. The specimen sequenced was PBMCs. The rearrangement links TRBV10-3 to TRBJ1-2, with D hard to call. Written as DNA, the CDR3 is TGTGCCATCAGTGAGGGACTGATTACCTCGAACTATGGCTACACCTTC. Translation: CAISEGLITSNYGYTF.